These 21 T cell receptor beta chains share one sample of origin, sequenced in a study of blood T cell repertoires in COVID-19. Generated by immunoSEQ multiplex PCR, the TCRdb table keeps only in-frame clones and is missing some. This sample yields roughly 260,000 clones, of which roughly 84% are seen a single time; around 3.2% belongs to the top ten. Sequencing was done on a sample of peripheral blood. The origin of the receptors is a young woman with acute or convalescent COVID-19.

CDR3 loop: CASSPGSPNSPLHF. As DNA, the CDR3 is TGTGCCAGCTCCCCCGGGTCCCCGAATTCACCCCTCCACTTT. V is TRBV18 and J is TRBJ1-6, with D unresolved. Trimming removed 6 bases from V and 7 bases from J, with 13 bases in between. Germline values: CDR1 KGHSH, CDR2 LQKENI. The CDR3 runs 14 residues.

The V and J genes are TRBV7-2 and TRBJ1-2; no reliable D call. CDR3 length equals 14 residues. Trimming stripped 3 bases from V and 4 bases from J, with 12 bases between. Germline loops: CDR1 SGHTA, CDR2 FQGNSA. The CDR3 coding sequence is TGTGCCAGCAGCTTGGTCGGTTTCGGCTATGGCTACACCTTC. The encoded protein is CASSLVGFGYGYTF.

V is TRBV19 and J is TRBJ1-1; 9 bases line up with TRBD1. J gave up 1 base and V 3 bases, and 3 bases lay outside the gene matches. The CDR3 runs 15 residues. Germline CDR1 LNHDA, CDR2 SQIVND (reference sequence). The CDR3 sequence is CASSIKGQGNTEAFF. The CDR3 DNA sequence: TGTGCCAGTAGTATTAAGGGACAGGGGAACACTGAAGCTTTCTTT.

The CDR3 spells CASKGQGAREQYF. The CDR3 DNA sequence: TGTGCCAGCAAGGGGCAGGGGGCTCGTGAGCAGTACTTC. This rearrangement joins TRBV27 to TRBJ2-7; 8 positions agree with TRBD1. CDR1 is MNHEY and CDR2 is SMNVEV in the germline V gene (reference sequence). V shed 7 bases and J 7 bases; nucleotides not matched to a gene: 9. The CDR3 has 13 amino acids.

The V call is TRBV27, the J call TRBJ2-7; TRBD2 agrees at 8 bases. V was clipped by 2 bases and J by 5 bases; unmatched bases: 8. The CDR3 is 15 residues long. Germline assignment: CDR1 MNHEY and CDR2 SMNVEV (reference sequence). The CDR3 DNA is TGTGCCAGCAGTTTAAGTAGGCGGGAGGAGGACGAGCAGTACTTC. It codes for CASSLSRREEDEQYF.

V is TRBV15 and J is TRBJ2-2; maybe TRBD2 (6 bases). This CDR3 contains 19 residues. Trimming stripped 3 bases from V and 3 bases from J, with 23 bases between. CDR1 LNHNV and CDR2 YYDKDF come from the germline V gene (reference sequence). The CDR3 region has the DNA TGTGCCACCAGCAGGCTCCCCCCGATGGTAGGGGAGGACACCGGGGAGCTGTTTTTT. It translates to CATSRLPPMVGEDTGELFF.

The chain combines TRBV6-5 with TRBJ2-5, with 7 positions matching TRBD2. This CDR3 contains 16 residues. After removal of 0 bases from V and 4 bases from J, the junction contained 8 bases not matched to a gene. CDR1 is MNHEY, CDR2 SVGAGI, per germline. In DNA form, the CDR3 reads TGTGCCAGCAGTTACTCGTCGGGAGGCGGTTTAGAGACCCAGTACTTC. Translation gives CASSYSSGGGLETQYF.

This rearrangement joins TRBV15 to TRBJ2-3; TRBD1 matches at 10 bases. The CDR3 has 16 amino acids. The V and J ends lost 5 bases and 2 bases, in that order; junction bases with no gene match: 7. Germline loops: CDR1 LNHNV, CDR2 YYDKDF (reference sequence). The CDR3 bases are TGTGCCACCAGCGGGGGGACAGGGGCGCTCACAGATACGCAGTATTTT. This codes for CATSGGTGALTDTQYF. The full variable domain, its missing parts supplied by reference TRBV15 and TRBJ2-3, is DAMVIQNPRYQVTQFGKPVTLSCSQTLNHNVMYWYQQKSSQAPKLLFHYYDKDFNNEADTPDNFQSRRPNTSFCFLDIRSPGLGDTAMYLCATSGGTGALTDTQYFGPGTRLTVL.

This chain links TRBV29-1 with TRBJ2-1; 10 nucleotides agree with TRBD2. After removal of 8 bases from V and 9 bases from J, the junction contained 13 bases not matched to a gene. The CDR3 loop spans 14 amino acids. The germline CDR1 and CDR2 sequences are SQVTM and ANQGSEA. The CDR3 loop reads CSIGSGLASFEQFF. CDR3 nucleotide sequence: TGCAGCATAGGTTCGGGACTAGCGAGTTTTGAGCAGTTCTTC.

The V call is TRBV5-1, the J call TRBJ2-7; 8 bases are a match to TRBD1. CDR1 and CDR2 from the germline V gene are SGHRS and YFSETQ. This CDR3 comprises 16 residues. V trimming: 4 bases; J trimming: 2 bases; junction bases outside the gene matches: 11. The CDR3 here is CASSPGDRLATYEQYF. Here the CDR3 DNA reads TGCGCCAGCAGCCCGGGGGACAGGTTGGCAACCTACGAGCAGTACTTC.

The chain's CDR3 is CASSLGTSGNEQFF. CDR3 nucleotides: TGTGCCAGCAGTCTGGGGACTAGCGGGAATGAGCAGTTCTTC. The rearrangement joins TRBV6-5 to TRBJ2-1, with 12 bases fitting TRBD2. Germline values: CDR1 MNHEY, CDR2 SVGAGI. The J segment lost 7 bases and the V segment lost 5 bases, leaving 3 bases of the junction unmatched. This CDR3 is built from 14 residues.

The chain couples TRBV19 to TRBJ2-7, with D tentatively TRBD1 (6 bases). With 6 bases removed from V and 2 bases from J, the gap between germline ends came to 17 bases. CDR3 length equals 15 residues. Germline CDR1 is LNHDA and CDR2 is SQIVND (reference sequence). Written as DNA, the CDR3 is TGTGCCAGTAGCGGAACGGGGACACAGACCTACGAGCAGTACTTC. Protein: CASSGTGTQTYEQYF.

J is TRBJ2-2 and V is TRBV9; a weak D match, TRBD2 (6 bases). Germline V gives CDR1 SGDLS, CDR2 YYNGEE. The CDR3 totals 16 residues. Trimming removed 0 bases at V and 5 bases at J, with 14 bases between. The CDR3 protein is CASSVGGVVRTGELFF. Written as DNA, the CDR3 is TGTGCCAGCAGCGTAGGGGGGGTCGTACGGACCGGGGAGCTGTTTTTT.

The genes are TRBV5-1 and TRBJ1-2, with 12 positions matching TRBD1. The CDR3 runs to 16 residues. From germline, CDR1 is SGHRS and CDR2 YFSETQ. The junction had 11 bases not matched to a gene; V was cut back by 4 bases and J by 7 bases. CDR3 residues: CASSNFAGTGGSGYTF. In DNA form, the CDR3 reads TGCGCCAGCAGCAATTTCGCCGGGACAGGGGGCTCTGGCTACACCTTC.

The CDR3 coding sequence is TGTGCCAGCTCACCGAATTCGGGGGTGGTAGATACGCAGTATTTT. Translating gives CASSPNSGVVDTQYF. The gene calls are TRBV18 and TRBJ2-3; maybe TRBD2 (6 bases). The germline V and J ends were trimmed by 3 bases and 5 bases, with 15 bases remaining between them. CDR3 size: 15 residues. CDR1 and CDR2 (germline): KGHSH, LQKENI.

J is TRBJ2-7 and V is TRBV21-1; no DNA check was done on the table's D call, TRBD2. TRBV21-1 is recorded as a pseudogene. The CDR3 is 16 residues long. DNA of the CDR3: TGTGCCAGCAGCAACCGAGTGGCGGGAGGGTGGTACGAGCAGTACTTC. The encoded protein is CASSNRVAGGWYEQYF.

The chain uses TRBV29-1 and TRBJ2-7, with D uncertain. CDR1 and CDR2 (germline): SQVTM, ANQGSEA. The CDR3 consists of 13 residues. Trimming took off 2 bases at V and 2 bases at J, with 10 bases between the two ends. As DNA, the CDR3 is TGCAGCGTTGAACTACCAAATACCTACGAGCAGTACTTC. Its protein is CSVELPNTYEQYF.

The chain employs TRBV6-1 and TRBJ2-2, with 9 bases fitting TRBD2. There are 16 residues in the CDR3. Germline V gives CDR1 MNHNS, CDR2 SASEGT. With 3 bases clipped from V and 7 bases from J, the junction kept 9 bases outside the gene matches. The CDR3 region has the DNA TGTGCCAGCAGTGACCCGGGACTAGCACGAGGCGGGGAGCTGTTTTTT. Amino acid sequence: CASSDPGLARGGELFF.

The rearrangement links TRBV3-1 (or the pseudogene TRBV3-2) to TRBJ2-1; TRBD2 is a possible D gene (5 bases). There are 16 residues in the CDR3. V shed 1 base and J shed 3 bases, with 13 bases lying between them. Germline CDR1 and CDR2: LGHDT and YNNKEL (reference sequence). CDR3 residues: CASSQVSGRYYNEQFF. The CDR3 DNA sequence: TGTGCCAGCAGCCAAGTGTCGGGGAGATACTACAATGAGCAGTTCTTC.

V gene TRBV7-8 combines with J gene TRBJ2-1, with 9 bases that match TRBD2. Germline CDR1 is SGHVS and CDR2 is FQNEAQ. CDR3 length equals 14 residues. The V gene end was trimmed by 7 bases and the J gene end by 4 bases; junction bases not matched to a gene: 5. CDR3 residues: CASTASGVYNEQFF. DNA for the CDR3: TGTGCCAGCACCGCTAGCGGGGTTTACAATGAGCAGTTCTTC.

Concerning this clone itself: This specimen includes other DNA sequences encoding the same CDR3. CDR3 nucleotides: TGCGCCAGCAGCTTGGGGGGCAGTTCCTACAATGAGCAGTTCTTC. It encodes CASSLGGSSYNEQFF. The chain links TRBV5-1 to TRBJ2-1; D might be TRBD1 (5 bases). The germline V gene encodes CDR1 SGHRS and CDR2 YFSETQ. V shed 0 bases and J shed 1 base, with 8 bases lying between them. This CDR3 spans 15 amino acids.